This TCR beta chain was observed in a study of T cell clonality in common variable immunodeficiency. This clone was seen ten or more times. Its target is unknown. The read ends 3 residues early relative to the CDR3; the germline J gene fills the gap. Only in-frame clones appear in the TCRdb table, and some are missing; sequencing was by immunoSEQ multiplex PCR. The repertoire yields approximately 51,000 clones, none seen only once; the top ten contain approximately 6.2%. Germline V gene data show CDR1 as GTSNPN and CDR2 as SVGIG (reference sequence). The J segment lost 1 base and the V segment lost 3 bases, leaving 4 bases of the junction unmatched. This CDR3 has 15 amino acids. Most patients and controls had Caucasian heritage. Heparinized whole blood, about 5 to 8.5 ml, came from each donor. Study outcomes and limitations: Shared TCRbeta clones were fewer between CVID subjects than controls.

This chain joins TRBV30 and TRBJ2-3; 10 bases align to TRBD2. Sequencing was performed on peripheral blood mononuclear cells. This clonotype was sampled from a person between 18 and 70 years old in good health. CDR3 bases read: TGTGCCTGGAGACCACTAGCGGGGTGCACAGATACG. It is translated as CAWRPLAGCTDT. The CDR3 in full is CAWRPLAGCTDTQYF.